One and the same sample provided the 25 T cell receptor beta chains below, sequenced in a study of shared clonotypes between healthy human individuals. Using immunoSEQ multiplex PCR, the repertoire was profiled, and TCRdb retains in-frame clones only, with some absent. The sample has around 1,000,000 clones; about 72% are singletons. Sequencing was done on a sample of memory CD4+ T cells from PBMCs. The sample's subset: CD45RA-negative fraction. The source of these receptors is a young man in good health. Some clones in this sample may be carry-over from other donors' samples.

This clone was counted only a few times. This chain uses TRBV28 with TRBJ1-4, with 9 positions matching TRBD1. Germline V gene data show CDR1 as MDHEN and CDR2 as SYDVKM. The V gene end was trimmed by 6 bases and the J gene end by 5 bases; junction bases not matched to a gene: 7. This CDR3 has 15 residues. CDR3 protein: CASSRRQGGNEKLFF. The CDR3 nucleotides are TGTGCCAGCAGCCGGAGACAGGGGGGAAATGAAAAACTGTTTTTT.

The chain carries TRBV4-2 and TRBJ2-7; maybe TRBD1 (6 bases). Per germline, CDR1 LGHNA and CDR2 YNFKEQ. CDR3 length: 14 amino acids. Trimming took 4 bases from V and 1 from J, leaving 11 bases between them. The CDR3 is CASSRDRSSYEQYF. CDR3 coding DNA: TGTGCCAGCAGCCGAGACAGGTCATCCTACGAGCAGTACTTC.

The rearrangement joins TRBV7-6 to TRBJ2-7; 12 bases agree with TRBD2. With 5 bases clipped from V and 3 bases from J, the junction kept 2 bases outside the gene matches. The CDR3 totals 14 residues. CDR1 is SGHVS and CDR2 is FNYEAQ in the germline V gene. The CDR3 loop reads CASSRLAGDYEQYF. DNA for the CDR3: TGTGCCAGCAGCAGACTAGCGGGAGACTACGAGCAGTACTTC.

In DNA, the CDR3 is TGCAGCGTCGGGACGGTACAAGAGACCCAGTACTTC. Amino acid sequence: CSVGTVQETQYF. The gene calls are TRBV29-1 and TRBJ2-5; D tentatively fits TRBD1 or TRBD2 (5 bases each). The CDR3 is 12 amino acids. The V and J ends lost 6 bases and 2 bases respectively, with 10 bases between them. Germline V gives CDR1 SQVTM, CDR2 ANQGSEA.

The rearrangement links TRBV9 to TRBJ2-5; 16 nucleotides align to TRBD2. From germline, CDR1 is SGDLS and CDR2 YYNGEE. CDR3 length: 17 residues. With 2 bases clipped from V and 3 bases from J, the junction kept 4 bases outside the gene matches. The CDR3: CASSVGTSGRVEETQYF. CDR3 bases: TGTGCCAGCAGCGTTGGGACTAGCGGGAGGGTGGAAGAGACCCAGTACTTC.

This sequence joins TRBV12-2 and TRBJ2-7; TRBD1, the table's D call, was not compared with the DNA. TRBV12-2 is shown as a pseudogene. The CDR3 consists of 19 residues. The CDR3 is CASRRKAPPWGQDFYEQYF. The CDR3 coding sequence is TGTGCAAGTCGACGAAAAGCCCCCCCATGGGGACAGGACTTCTACGAGCAGTACTTC.

V and J are TRBV10-2 and TRBJ2-2; 7 bases agree with TRBD2. The germline CDR1 and CDR2 sequences are WSHSY and SAAADI. V lost 2 bases and J lost 5; bases outside the gene matches: 11. This CDR3 spans 17 amino acids. The CDR3 coding sequence is TGCGCCAGCAGTGAGCGCCTCGGGGGGTTAGGTACCGGGGAGCTGTTTTTT. This sequence encodes CASSERLGGLGTGELFF.

This chain connects TRBV4-2 to TRBJ2-1; TRBD2 might be the D (5 bases). This CDR3 has 16 amino acids. The germline V gene encodes CDR1 LGHNA and CDR2 YNFKEQ. Between the trimmed V and J ends, which lost 0 bases and 0 bases, there was a span of 9 bases. CDR3 sequence: CASSQDRTYSYNEQFF. CDR3 coding DNA: TGTGCCAGCAGCCAAGATCGGACTTACTCCTACAATGAGCAGTTCTTC.

This CDR3 is CASSMGVGELFF. CDR3 nucleotides: TGTGCCAGTAGTATGGGGGTCGGGGAGCTGTTTTTT. The chain uses TRBV19 and TRBJ2-2; D tentatively reads TRBD1 or TRBD2 (5 bases each). Trimming removed 3 bases from V and 7 bases from J, with 6 bases in between. The CDR3 is 12 residues long. Looked up from germline, CDR1 is LNHDA and CDR2 is SQIVND (reference sequence).

This clone has just one count. The identical CDR3 is also encoded by other nucleotide sequences in the sample. J is TRBJ2-5 and V is TRBV5-1; D call uncertain. CDR1 is SGHRS, CDR2 YFSETQ, per germline. This CDR3 is built from 13 residues. V was pared by 4 bases and J by 3 bases, with 10 bases between. The CDR3 coding sequence is TGCGCCAGCAGCACGACGGGTAAAGAGACCCAGTACTTC. This translates into CASSTTGKETQYF.

This clone showed up many times. The CDR3 here is CASRGTGITEAFF. DNA for the CDR3: TGTGCCAGCAGGGGGACAGGGATAACTGAAGCTTTCTTT. The chain links TRBV2 to TRBJ1-1, with 9 bases aligning to TRBD1. V lost 6 bases to trimming and J lost 5 bases; unmatched junction nucleotides: 4. The CDR3 totals 13 residues. Germline V gives CDR1 SNHLY, CDR2 FYNNEI.

The chain is built from TRBV5-1 and TRBJ2-1; maybe TRBD1 (6 bases). This CDR3 spans 13 amino acids. The germline V gene has CDR1 SGHRS and CDR2 YFSETQ. Between the trimmed V and J ends, which lost 4 bases and 2 bases, there was a span of 7 bases. CDR3 nucleotide sequence: TGCGCCAGCAGCCGGGACACCTACAATGAGCAGTTCTTC. It codes for CASSRDTYNEQFF.

This clone showed up just a few times. V and J are TRBV6-5 and TRBJ1-4; no definite D call. V lost 5 bases and J lost 8, with 12 bases in between. Germline-derived CDR1 and CDR2 are MNHEY and SVGAGI. This CDR3 comprises 13 residues. The CDR3 sequence is CASSRDMIEKLFF. Written as DNA, the CDR3 is TGTGCCAGCAGTCGTGACATGATCGAAAAACTGTTTTTT.

The chain employs TRBV6-6 and TRBJ2-5; D is unresolved. CDR1 is MNHNY and CDR2 is SVGAGI in the germline V gene (reference sequence). The CDR3 contains 13 residues. V lost 6 bases, J lost 4 bases, and 12 bases lay in between. The CDR3 region has the DNA TGTGCCAGCAGAATTGCGGTGGGAGAGACCCAGTACTTC. This sequence encodes CASRIAVGETQYF.

V gene TRBV28 combines with J gene TRBJ1-2, with D possibly being TRBD1 (5 bases). The CDR3 length is 12 residues. Looked up from germline, CDR1 is MDHEN and CDR2 is SYDVKM. Trimming stripped 5 bases from V and 4 bases from J, with 8 bases between. The CDR3 protein is CASSRRVYGYTF. In DNA form, the CDR3 reads TGTGCCAGCAGTCGCAGGGTCTATGGCTACACCTTC.

In this sample, this clone turned up once. With a much larger clone just one base away, this may be a read error. The rearrangement links TRBV29-1 to TRBJ1-2, with D unclear. From germline, CDR1 is SQVTM and CDR2 ANQGSEA. Trimming removed 7 bases at V and 0 bases at J, with 12 bases between. The CDR3 is 13 residues long. This CDR3 reads CSAYRRTNYGYTF. The CDR3 DNA reads TGCAGCGCATACAGACGAACTAACTATGGCTACACCTTC.

Remarks on this clone: In the same sample, other DNA sequences code for this CDR3. V and J are TRBV9 and TRBJ1-3; possibly TRBD1 for D (5 bases). Germline V gives CDR1 SGDLS, CDR2 YYNGEE. The CDR3 loop spans 14 amino acids. V lost 3 bases to trimming and J lost 1 base, with 8 bases between them. CDR3 loop: CASSAQGSGNTIYF. The CDR3 nucleotides are TGTGCCAGCAGCGCCCAGGGTTCTGGAAACACCATATATTTT.

In its sample, this clone was seen a few times. The genes are TRBV19 and TRBJ1-2; TRBD1 matches 10 bases. CDR3 length equals 15 residues. CDR1 is LNHDA and CDR2 is SQIVND in the germline V gene (reference sequence). After removal of 4 bases from V and 4 bases from J, the junction contained 6 bases not matched to a gene. CDR3 amino acids: CASSTPGTGVYGYTF. In nucleotides, the CDR3 is TGTGCCAGTAGTACTCCCGGGACAGGGGTCTATGGCTACACCTTC. The whole variable domain, filled in from reference TRBV19 and TRBJ1-2, reads DGGITQSPKYLFRKEGQNVTLSCEQNLNHDAMYWYRQDPGQGLRLIYYSQIVNDFQKGDIAEGYSVSREKKESFPLTVTSAQKNPTAFYLCASSTPGTGVYGYTFGSGTRLTVV.

The J gene is TRBJ2-1, the V gene TRBV7-9, with TRBD2 identical over 10 bases. The CDR3 is 16 amino acids. V dropped 5 bases and J dropped 4; count of bases not matched to a gene: 8. Germline V gene data show CDR1 as SEHNR and CDR2 as FQNEAQ (reference sequence). CDR3 sequence: CASSARLAGDYNEQFF. The DNA of the CDR3 is TGTGCCAGCAGCGCCCGGCTAGCGGGGGATTACAATGAGCAGTTCTTC.

DNA of the CDR3: TGTGCCAGCAGCTTTTACGCGCCTAGCACAGATACGCAGTATTTT. Its protein is CASSFYAPSTDTQYF. The chain is built from TRBV5-6 and TRBJ2-3; D is unresolved. Germline values: CDR1 SGHDT, CDR2 YYEEEE. Trimming removed 2 bases at V and 0 bases at J, with 10 bases between. This CDR3 has 15 residues. The full variable domain, with the rest looked up from reference TRBV5-6 and TRBJ2-3, is DAGVTQSPTHLIKTRGQQVTLRCSPKSGHDTVSWYQQALGQGPQFIFQYYEEEERQRGNFPDRFSGHQFPNYSSELNVNALLLGDSALYLCASSFYAPSTDTQYFGPGTRLTVL.

The chain is built from TRBV18 and TRBJ1-2, with a tentative D call TRBD1 (5 bases). This CDR3 contains 13 residues. Germline CDR1 and CDR2: KGHSH and LQKENI. V was clipped by 3 bases and J by 8 bases, with 13 bases between them. CDR3 amino acids: CASSPLGGGGYTF. CDR3 nucleotides: TGTGCCAGCTCACCCCTCGGCGGGGGAGGCTACACCTTC.

CDR3 sequence: CASSLEWGAWTEAFF. CDR3 sequence (DNA): TGTGCCAGCAGCTTAGAGTGGGGGGCTTGGACTGAAGCTTTCTTT. This chain connects TRBV5-8 to TRBJ1-1; tentatively, D is TRBD1 (6 bases). Trimming removed 2 bases from V and 5 bases from J, with 16 bases in between. Germline V gene data show CDR1 as SGHTS and CDR2 as YDEGEE. The CDR3 has 15 residues.

The V call is TRBV5-6, the J call TRBJ2-2; 11 positions agree with TRBD2. Germline assignment: CDR1 SGHDT and CDR2 YYEEEE. Trimming removed 5 bases from V and 0 bases from J; junction bases left unmatched: 3. The CDR3 spans 16 residues. Here the CDR3 DNA reads TGTGCCAGCAGGGCGGGACTAGCGGCGAACACCGGGGAGCTGTTTTTT. Translating it yields CASRAGLAANTGELFF.

This chain links TRBV6-6 with TRBJ2-7; 7 bases map to TRBD1. V shed 7 bases, J shed 7 bases, and the junction held 10 bases outside the gene matches. From germline, CDR1 is MNHNY and CDR2 SVGAGI (reference sequence). The CDR3 covers 13 residues. The CDR3 reads CASMGPGGREQYF. The CDR3, as DNA: TGTGCCAGCATGGGTCCAGGGGGTAGGGAGCAGTACTTC.

CDR3 amino acids: CASSPAGQGINGYTF. The CDR3, as DNA: TGTGCCAGCTCACCCGCGGGACAGGGGATTAATGGCTACACCTTC. The chain combines TRBV18 with TRBJ1-2, with 10 bases fitting TRBD1. This CDR3 contains 15 residues. V gave up 3 bases and J gave up 6 bases; unmatched junction bases: 7. Germline assignment: CDR1 KGHSH and CDR2 LQKENI. The complete variable domain, with remaining parts taken from reference TRBV18 and TRBJ1-2, reads NAGVMQNPRHLVRRRGQEARLRCSPMKGHSHVYWYRQLPEEGLKFMVYLQKENIIDESGMPKERFSAEFPKEGPSILRIQQVVRGDSAAYFCASSPAGQGINGYTFGSGTRLTVV.